The 25 T cell receptor beta chains below come from one sample, sequenced in a study of blood T cells in healthy people across ages. It was with a sample-barcoded 5' primer and a J-beta primer mix that a second PCR of about 6 to 12 cycles was run. TCRdb processed the 5' RACE reads anew with MiXCR; each CDR3 protein has one entry. This table holds about 670,000 distinct CDR3 sequences, roughly two fifths found once. The source material was blood. The receptor set was obtained from a man aged 80 or over in good health.

This clonotype was counted only a few times. The V call is TRBV4-3, the J call TRBJ1-4; 10 nucleotides agree with TRBD1. From germline, CDR1 is LGHNA and CDR2 YSLEER. The CDR3 consists of 19 residues. The V gene end was trimmed by 0 bases and the J gene end by 0 bases; junction bases not matched to a gene: 7. Here the CDR3 DNA reads TGCGCCAGCAGCCAAGACCCCCCCGGACAGGGGGCAACTAATGAAAAACTGTTTTTT. Protein: CASSQDPPGQGATNEKLFF.

This clonotype was observed a few times. The CDR3 reads CSVTPGDPRETQYF. The CDR3 DNA reads as TGCAGCGTTACACCAGGGGATCCCAGGGAGACCCAGTACTTC. The J gene is TRBJ2-5, the V gene TRBV29-1, with D possibly matching TRBD1 (6 bases). Germline-derived CDR1 and CDR2 are SQVTM and ANQGSEA. The CDR3 contains 14 residues. V shed 5 bases and J shed 5 bases, with 18 bases lying between them.

The table lists this clonotype with a few counts. The chain employs TRBV7-2 and TRBJ1-6; TRBD1 is a possible D gene (6 bases). CDR1 and CDR2 from the germline V gene are SGHTA and FQGNSA. The V end lost 4 bases, the J end lost 10 bases, and 11 bases lay between the germline ends. CDR3 size: 13 residues. CDR3: CASSSDRDSPLHF. CDR3 in DNA: TGTGCCAGCAGCTCGGACAGAGACTCACCCCTCCACTTT.

Only a few counts were recorded for this clonotype. The genes are TRBV5-1 and TRBJ2-3, with 8 positions matching TRBD2. This CDR3 has 15 amino acids. Germline CDR1 is SGHRS and CDR2 is YFSETQ. V trimming: 8 bases; J trimming: 3 bases; junction bases outside the gene matches: 11. The chain's CDR3 is CASMAGGGGTDTQYF. The DNA of the CDR3 is TGCGCCAGTATGGCAGGCGGCGGGGGGACAGATACGCAGTATTTT.

The chain combines TRBV29-1 with TRBJ2-5; D may be TRBD1 (6 bases). The CDR3 sequence is 13 residues long. Germline CDR1 is SQVTM and CDR2 is ANQGSEA. V shed 3 bases and J shed 11 bases, with 19 bases lying between them. The CDR3 reads CSVEDSCYNEQYF. DNA for the CDR3: TGCAGCGTTGAGGACAGTTGCTACAATGAGCAGTACTTC.

The chain employs TRBV20-1 and TRBJ2-5; no reliable D call. Trimming left V 1 base short and J 0 bases short, with 15 bases between. The CDR3 totals 16 residues. From germline, CDR1 is DFQATT and CDR2 SNEGSKA (reference sequence). This CDR3 reads CSARAFSPIDQETQYF. CDR3 DNA: TGCAGTGCTAGAGCCTTCTCGCCGATAGACCAAGAGACCCAGTACTTC.

The CDR3 is CSARDYFSGSYNEQFF. For the CDR3, the DNA is TGCAGTGCTAGAGATTATTTCAGCGGGAGCTACAATGAGCAGTTCTTC. The chain combines TRBV20-1 with TRBJ2-1, with 8 bases lining up with TRBD2. V dropped 0 bases and J dropped 3; count of bases not matched to a gene: 7. The CDR3 length is 16 residues. CDR1 DFQATT and CDR2 SNEGSKA come from the germline V gene (reference sequence).

This clonotype was observed at least ten times. The V and J genes are TRBV6-5 and TRBJ2-1; weak D call: TRBD2 (5 bases). The CDR3 contains 13 residues. The ends were cut back, 0 bases at V and 8 bases at J, with 8 bases in the middle. Germline values: CDR1 MNHEY, CDR2 SVGAGI. CDR3: CASSYSGADEQFF. CDR3 DNA: TGTGCCAGCAGTTACTCTGGAGCGGATGAGCAGTTCTTC.

The CDR3 DNA is TGTGCCAGCAGTTACTCGAACCCAGGGCACTACGAGCAGTACTTC. It codes for CASSYSNPGHYEQYF. This chain joins TRBV6-2 or TRBV6-3 and TRBJ2-7; D is possibly TRBD1 (5 bases). Germline CDR1 is MNHEY and CDR2 is SVGEGT. Trimming took off 0 bases at V and 3 bases at J, with 12 bases between the two ends. The CDR3 contains 15 residues.

The CDR3 is CAGGQGGINEKLFF. In DNA form, the CDR3 reads TGTGCCGGAGGACAGGGAGGTATTAATGAAAAACTGTTTTTT. J is TRBJ1-4 and V is TRBV6-1; 8 bases agree with TRBD1. The CDR3 extends over 14 amino acids. CDR1 is MNHNS and CDR2 is SASEGT in the germline V gene. Trimming removed 11 bases from V and 4 bases from J; junction bases left unmatched: 9.

The V call is TRBV7-2, the J call TRBJ2-3, with 8 bases identical to TRBD2. Trimming took 7 bases from V and 7 from J; bases not matched to a gene: 13. CDR3 size: 15 residues. Germline CDR1 reads SGHTA; CDR2 reads FQGNSA. CDR3 DNA: TGTGCCAGCACCCAACGGGGGGGATTATCAAATACGCAGTATTTT. This sequence encodes CASTQRGGLSNTQYF.

This clonotype was detected ten times or more. The DNA for the CDR3 is TGTGCCAGCAGTCGGACAGGGGGGCATGGCTACACCTTC. Its protein is CASSRTGGHGYTF. The chain joins TRBV6-5 to TRBJ1-2, with 10 bases matching TRBD1. Germline CDR1 is MNHEY and CDR2 is SVGAGI. Losses at the gene ends were 5 bases for V and 6 bases for J; bases not matched to a gene: 3. CDR3 length: 13 amino acids.

This clonotype was observed a handful of times. The CDR3 DNA reads as TGCGCCAGCAGCCAACTCCCGACAGGGGGAAGCACAGATACGCAGTATTTT. This encodes CASSQLPTGGSTDTQYF. V usage is TRBV4-1 and J usage is TRBJ2-3; 9 positions agree with TRBD1. CDR1 MGHRA and CDR2 YSYEKL come from the germline V gene. Unmatched junction bases numbered 6, after V lost 2 bases and J lost 0 bases. The CDR3 covers 17 residues.

The chain recombines TRBV27 with TRBJ2-7; the D gene is possibly TRBD2 (6 bases). This CDR3 region has 15 residues. The germline V gene encodes CDR1 MNHEY and CDR2 SMNVEV (reference sequence). V was cut by 5 bases and J by 1 base, with 15 bases left in between. CDR3 sequence (DNA): TGTGCCAGCAGTAACCGGGACTCCCATTCCTACGAGCAGTACTTC. Protein sequence: CASSNRDSHSYEQYF.

The rearrangement links TRBV9 to TRBJ2-3, with a tentative D call TRBD2 (6 bases). This CDR3 spans 14 amino acids. Germline V gene sequence: CDR1 SGDLS, CDR2 YYNGEE. The V and J ends lost 4 bases and 3 bases respectively, with 12 bases between them. The DNA of the CDR3 is TGTGCCAGCAGCCCCCGGGCGGGGACAGATACGCAGTATTTT. This translates into CASSPRAGTDTQYF.

The J gene is TRBJ2-7, the V gene TRBV28; TRBD2 is a possible D gene (6 bases). The germline CDR1 and CDR2 sequences are MDHEN and SYDVKM. This CDR3 is built from 14 residues. The V end was cut by 6 bases, the J end by 3 bases, with 15 bases between. The CDR3 DNA reads TGTGCCAGCAGCTTTCCGGGACTGAGCTACGAGCAGTACTTC. Its protein product is CASSFPGLSYEQYF.

This clonotype was observed a few times. The chain has TRBV2 and TRBJ1-2; a possible D gene is TRBD1 (5 bases). From germline, CDR1 is SNHLY and CDR2 FYNNEI. V lost 7 bases to trimming and J lost 0 bases, with 9 bases between them. This CDR3 comprises 13 residues. CDR3 sequence: CASTLQANYGYTF. In DNA, the CDR3 is TGTGCCAGCACCTTACAGGCTAACTATGGCTACACCTTC.

There are many counts of this clonotype. This rearrangement joins TRBV6-2 or TRBV6-3 to TRBJ2-3; TRBD2 matches at 7 bases. CDR1 and CDR2 from the germline V gene are MNHEY and SVGEGT. The trim removed 6 bases at V and 7 bases at J, leaving 13 bases unmatched. CDR3 length equals 15 residues. CDR3 loop: CASSLRLATLNTQYF. The CDR3 nucleotides read TGTGCCAGCAGCTTGAGACTAGCCACCTTGAATACGCAGTATTTT.

In regard to this clonotype: The junction shows a germline mismatch at one end, possibly a read error. The chain carries TRBV7-2 and TRBJ2-3; possible D gene TRBD2, 5 bases. This CDR3 has 14 residues. Per the germline V gene, CDR1 is SGHTA and CDR2 is FQGNSA. This chain's CDR3 is CTSSPTTSTDTQYF. CDR3 DNA: TGTACCAGCAGCCCGACTACCAGCACGGATACGCAGTATTTT.

The V call is TRBV20-1, the J call TRBJ2-1; 10 bases are a match to TRBD2. The CDR3 runs to 13 residues. CDR1 and CDR2 from the germline V gene are DFQATT and SNEGSKA (reference sequence). V was clipped by 6 bases and J by 3 bases; unmatched bases: 2. The CDR3 spells CSAIAGGYNEQFF. Written as DNA, the CDR3 is TGCAGTGCCATAGCGGGAGGCTACAATGAGCAGTTCTTC.

The table lists this clonotype with many counts. The chain combines TRBV28 with TRBJ2-4; tentatively, D is TRBD1 (6 bases). Germline-derived CDR1 and CDR2 are MDHEN and SYDVKM. The V gene lost 6 bases and the J gene lost 1 base, with 13 bases spanning the gap. The length of the CDR3 is 15 residues. In DNA form, the CDR3 reads TGTGCCAGCAGCCTCCCAGGGGCGGCCAAAAACATTCAGTACTTC. It encodes CASSLPGAAKNIQYF.

The V call is TRBV4-3, the J call TRBJ2-3; D is perhaps TRBD1 or TRBD2 (5 bases each). Per the germline V gene, CDR1 is LGHNA and CDR2 is YSLEER. The CDR3 has 12 residues. Trimming removed 5 bases at V and 8 bases at J, with 11 bases between. The CDR3 DNA is TGCGCCAGCAGCTCAGGTGGGACTACGCAGTATTTT. Protein: CASSSGGTTQYF.

This clonotype was seen at least ten times. This chain joins TRBV12-3 or TRBV12-4 and TRBJ2-7; D unresolved. Trimming removed 3 bases from V and 6 bases from J, with 12 bases in between. This CDR3 has 13 residues. The CDR3 spells CASSFPALVEQYF. CDR3 DNA sequence: TGTGCCAGCAGTTTTCCTGCGCTGGTCGAGCAGTACTTC.

This clonotype was observed many times. V usage is TRBV7-2 and J usage is TRBJ2-7; D possibly uses TRBD1 or TRBD2 (5 bases each). V was clipped by 3 bases and J by 6 bases, with 15 bases between them. The CDR3 is 14 amino acids. CDR1 and CDR2 from the germline V gene are SGHTA and FQGNSA. DNA for the CDR3: TGTGCCAGCAGCTTTTCCAGGGAGTCATCCGAGCAGTACTTC. It is translated as CASSFSRESSEQYF.

The sample holds a few counts of this clonotype. The chain carries TRBV7-9 and TRBJ2-7, with a tentative D call TRBD1 (5 bases). CDR3 length: 16 amino acids. V lost 0 bases, J lost 0 bases, and 12 bases lay in between. Germline lookup yields CDR1 SEHNR and CDR2 FQNEAQ (reference sequence). CDR3 sequence (DNA): TGTGCCAGCAGCTTAGCGGACGCAGGGTCCTCCTACGAGCAGTACTTC. Translation: CASSLADAGSSYEQYF.